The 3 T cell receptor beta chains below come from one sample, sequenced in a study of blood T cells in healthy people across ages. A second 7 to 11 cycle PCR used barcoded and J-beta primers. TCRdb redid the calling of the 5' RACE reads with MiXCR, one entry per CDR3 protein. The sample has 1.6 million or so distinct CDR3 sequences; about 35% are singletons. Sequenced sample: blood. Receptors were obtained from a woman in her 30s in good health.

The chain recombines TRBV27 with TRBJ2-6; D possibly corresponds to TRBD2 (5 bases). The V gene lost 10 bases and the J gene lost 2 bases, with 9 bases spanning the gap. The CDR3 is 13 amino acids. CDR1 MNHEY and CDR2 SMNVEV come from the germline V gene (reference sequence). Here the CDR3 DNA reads TGTGCCACCTTGAGGGCTGGGGCCAACGTCCTGACTTTC. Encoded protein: CATLRAGANVLTF.

The CDR3 is CSAGGLEHDTQYF. The CDR3, as DNA: TGCAGTGCTGGCGGACTCGAGCATGATACGCAGTATTTT. This chain connects TRBV20-1 to TRBJ2-3, with a possible D match to TRBD2 (5 bases). CDR1 is DFQATT, CDR2 SNEGSKA, per germline (reference sequence). The germline V and J ends were trimmed by 5 bases and 6 bases, with 15 bases remaining between them. This CDR3 is 13 amino acids long.

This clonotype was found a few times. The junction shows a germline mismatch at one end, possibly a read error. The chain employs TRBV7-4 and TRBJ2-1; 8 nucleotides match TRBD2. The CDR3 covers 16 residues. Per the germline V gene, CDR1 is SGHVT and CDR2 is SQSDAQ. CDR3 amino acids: CASSLVLGLGGPEQFF. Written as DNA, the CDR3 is TGTGCCAGCAGTTTAGTCCTGGGACTAGGGGGACCGGAGCAGTTCTTC.